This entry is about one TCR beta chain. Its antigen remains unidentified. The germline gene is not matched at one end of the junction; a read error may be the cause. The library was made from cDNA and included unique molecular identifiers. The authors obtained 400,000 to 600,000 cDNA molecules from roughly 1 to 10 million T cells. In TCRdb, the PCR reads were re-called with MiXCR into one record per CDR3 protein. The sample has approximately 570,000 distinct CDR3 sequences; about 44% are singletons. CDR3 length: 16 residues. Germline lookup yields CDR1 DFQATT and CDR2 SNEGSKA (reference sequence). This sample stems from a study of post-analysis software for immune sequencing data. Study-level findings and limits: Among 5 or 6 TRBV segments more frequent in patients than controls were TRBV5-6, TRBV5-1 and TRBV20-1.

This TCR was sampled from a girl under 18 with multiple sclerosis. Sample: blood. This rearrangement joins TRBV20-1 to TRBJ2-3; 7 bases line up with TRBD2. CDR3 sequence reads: CSAREEAGRLADTRYF. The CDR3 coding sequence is TGCAGTGCTAGAGAAGAAGCGGGGAGGCTGGCAGATACGCGGTATTTT.